Following are 14 T cell receptor beta chains from one sample sequenced in a study of shared clonotypes between healthy human individuals. Assay: immunoSEQ multiplex PCR; the TCRdb copy retains only in-frame clones and omits some. The table includes 2,500,000 or so clones, roughly 93% detected once. Sequences were obtained from naive CD4+ T cells from PBMCs. Subset described: CD45RA+ positively selected. The receptors originated from a man aged 18 to 35 in good health. Some clones in this sample may be carry-over from other donors' samples.

V is TRBV5-1 and J is TRBJ2-3, with D unresolved. The germline V gene has CDR1 SGHRS and CDR2 YFSETQ. CDR3 size: 14 residues. V was pared by 1 base and J by 7 bases, with 13 bases between. DNA of the CDR3: TGCGCCAGCAGCTTGACCAGGACCTTACATACGCAGTATTTT. Translated, it gives CASSLTRTLHTQYF.

The V gene is TRBV2, the J gene TRBJ2-3; the D is unclear. The CDR3 totals 16 residues. Per germline, CDR1 SNHLY and CDR2 FYNNEI. Trimming pared 5 bases from V and 3 bases from J, leaving 18 bases between. CDR3 sequence (DNA): TGTGCCAGCAGTTATCGACCCGTAGGCGAGACAGATACGCAGTATTTT. Translation: CASSYRPVGETDTQYF. The full variable domain, its missing parts supplied by reference TRBV2 and TRBJ2-3, is EPEVTQTPSHQVTQMGQEVILRCVPISNHLYFYWYRQILGQKVEFLVSFYNNEISEKSEIFDDQFSVERPDGSNFTLKIRSTKLEDSAMYFCASSYRPVGETDTQYFGPGTRLTVL.

The J gene is TRBJ1-6, the V gene TRBV30; D call uncertain. This CDR3 has 15 amino acids. The V end lost 0 bases, the J end lost 3 bases, and 9 bases lay between the germline ends. Germline assignment: CDR1 GTSNPN and CDR2 SVGIG (reference sequence). In nucleotides, the CDR3 is TGTGCCTGGAGTGTTGAAATCAGCTATAATTCACCCCTCCACTTT. Its translation is CAWSVEISYNSPLHF.

The chain is built from TRBV7-3 and TRBJ2-3; perhaps TRBD1 as D (5 bases). With 5 bases removed from V and 5 bases from J, the gap between germline ends came to 14 bases. The germline V gene encodes CDR1 SGHTA and CDR2 FQGTGA. This CDR3 is built from 14 residues. The CDR3 DNA reads as TGTGCCAGCAGCGGAACCCAGGGTGGAGATACGCAGTATTTT. Its translation: CASSGTQGGDTQYF.

The chain carries TRBV28 and TRBJ2-3; 8 bases fit TRBD2. The germline gives CDR1 MDHEN, CDR2 SYDVKM. There are 14 residues in the CDR3. The trim removed 5 bases at V and 5 bases at J, leaving 6 bases unmatched. This CDR3 reads CASSLVAGGDTQYF. In DNA form, the CDR3 reads TGTGCCAGCAGTCTCGTTGCGGGAGGAGATACGCAGTATTTT.

The chain joins TRBV14 to TRBJ2-3, with 8 bases fitting TRBD1. The CDR3 is 17 residues long. In germline, CDR1 is SGHDN, CDR2 FVKESK. J gave up 2 bases and V 1 base, and 8 bases lay outside the gene matches. In nucleotides, the CDR3 is TGTGCCAGCAGCCAAGTTTGGGCAGGGGGCAACACAGATACGCAGTATTTT. This sequence encodes CASSQVWAGGNTDTQYF. The whole variable domain, remainder taken from reference TRBV14 and TRBJ2-3, is EAGVTQFPSHSVIEKGQTVTLRCDPISGHDNLYWYRRVMGKEIKFLLHFVKESKQDESGMPNNRFLAERTGGTYSTLKVQPAELEDSGVYFCASSQVWAGGNTDTQYFGPGTRLTVL.

DNA of the CDR3: TGTGCCAGCAGCTTAGGTCCAGCGGGACCTTGGGAGACCCAGTACTTC. As protein: CASSLGPAGPWETQYF. The chain links TRBV11-2 to TRBJ2-5, with 7 bases lining up with TRBD2. Germline loops: CDR1 SGHAT, CDR2 FQNNGV. The ends lost 1 base at V and 5 bases at J; junction bases unmatched: 10. The CDR3 runs 16 residues. Supplemented by reference TRBV11-2 and TRBJ2-5, the full variable domain reads EAGVAQSPRYKIIEKRQSVAFWCNPISGHATLYWYQQILGQGPKLLIQFQNNGVVDDSQLPKDRFSAERLKGVDSTLKIQPAKLEDSAVYLCASSLGPAGPWETQYFGPGTRLLVL.

CDR3 nucleotides: TGTGCCACCAGCACCCGACAGGGGAAGGCCACAGATACGCAGTATTTT. This sequence encodes CATSTRQGKATDTQYF. The chain carries TRBV15 and TRBJ2-3; 8 nucleotides align to TRBD1. Germline trimming cut 4 bases from V and 2 bases from J; bases unmatched to any gene: 8. Per germline, CDR1 LNHNV and CDR2 YYDKDF (reference sequence). CDR3 length: 16 residues.

This sequence joins TRBV5-1 and TRBJ2-1; no reliable D call. V was pared by 0 bases and J by 11 bases, with 12 bases between. CDR1 is SGHRS, CDR2 YFSETQ, per germline. The CDR3 loop spans 13 amino acids. The DNA for the CDR3 is TGCGCCAGCAGCTTGGGGCGTGCGGCTAAGCAGTTCTTC. The encoded protein is CASSLGRAAKQFF.

This chain links TRBV5-4 with TRBJ1-1; 9 nucleotides line up with TRBD1. This CDR3 has 13 residues. With 4 bases clipped from V and 11 bases from J, the junction kept 9 bases outside the gene matches. The V gene's germline CDR1 is SGHNT and CDR2 YYREEE (reference sequence). Written as DNA, the CDR3 is TGTGCCAGCAGCGTAGACAGGGGGGATAGGGCTTTCTTT. Translating it yields CASSVDRGDRAFF. The whole variable domain, remainder taken from reference TRBV5-4 and TRBJ1-1, is ETGVTQSPTHLIKTRGQQVTLRCSSQSGHNTVSWYQQALGQGPQFIFQYYREEENGRGNFPPRFSGLQFPNYSSELNVNALELDDSALYLCASSVDRGDRAFFGQGTRLTVV.

This chain joins TRBV13 and TRBJ2-1; the match to TRBD2 covers 13 bases. The junction had 17 bases not matched to a gene; V was cut back by 4 bases and J by 5 bases. The CDR3 spans 20 residues. CDR1 is PRHDT and CDR2 is FYEKMQ in the germline V gene (reference sequence). CDR3 DNA: TGTGCCAGCAGCTCCCCTCCCGGGACTAGCGGGACCGGGGGGAACAATGAGCAGTTCTTC. It codes for CASSSPPGTSGTGGNNEQFF. Variable domain in full (rest from reference TRBV13 and TRBJ2-1): AAGVIQSPRHLIKEKRETATLKCYPIPRHDTVYWYQQGPGQDPQFLISFYEKMQSDKGSIPDRFSAQQFSDYHSELNMSSLELGDSALYFCASSSPPGTSGTGGNNEQFFGPGTRLTVL.

The chain employs TRBV2 and TRBJ1-3, with TRBD1 identical over 9 bases. Germline lookup yields CDR1 SNHLY and CDR2 FYNNEI. The CDR3 covers 15 residues. The CDR3 coding sequence is TGTGCGCACCGACAGGGGGGGGTCTCTGGAAACACCATATATTTT. Amino acid sequence: CAHRQGGVSGNTIYF.

The chain employs TRBV5-1 and TRBJ2-5, with D possibly called TRBD1 or TRBD2 (6 bases each). Looked up from germline, CDR1 is SGHRS and CDR2 is YFSETQ. The V end was cut by 0 bases, the J end by 2 bases, with 17 bases between. The CDR3 consists of 17 residues. The chain's CDR3 is CASSLAGANTGQETQYF. CDR3 coding DNA: TGCGCCAGCAGCTTGGCGGGGGCAAATACTGGACAAGAGACCCAGTACTTC. The variable domain in full, completed from reference TRBV5-1 and TRBJ2-5, reads KAGVTQTPRYLIKTRGQQVTLSCSPISGHRSVSWYQQTPGQGLQFLFEYFSETQRNKGNFPGRFSGRQFSNSRSEMNVSTLELGDSALYLCASSLAGANTGQETQYFGPGTRLLVL.

V and J are TRBV20-1 and TRBJ2-5; unclear D gene. The CDR3 runs to 11 residues. Trimming took off 4 bases at V and 5 bases at J, with 8 bases between the two ends. CDR1 is DFQATT, CDR2 SNEGSKA, per germline (reference sequence). CDR3 in DNA: TGCAGTGCTATGGGTTCTGAGACCCAGTACTTC. Protein sequence: CSAMGSETQYF.